This TCR beta chain stems from a study of blood T cell repertoires in COVID-19. On the study more broadly: Material from acute and convalescent COVID-19 was sourced from the United States, Italy and Spain.

Trimming took 1 base from V and 5 from J, leaving 12 bases between them. CDR3 length: 14 amino acids. Germline V gives CDR1 MGHRA, CDR2 YSYEKL. In the study's own analysis: Amplification of reference gene primers was used by the study to estimate nucleated cell counts. Profiled with immunoSEQ multiplex PCR; TCRdb holds only in-frame clones, not every one. V, J and clone size are those of that table, while D and trimming were read from the DNA. The table shows 70,000 to 100,000 clones, with over 70% occurring only once. Sequencing input: peripheral blood. The chain combines TRBV4-1 with TRBJ2-7; D is unresolved. This TCR came from a woman aged 50 to 65 with acute or convalescent COVID-19. The CDR3 DNA reads as TGCGCCAGCAGCCAAGGGGTGGGCCCGGACGAGCAGTACTTC. Translated: CASSQGVGPDEQYF.